This T cell receptor (beta chain) was retrieved from a study of T cell changes during pregnancy in multiple sclerosis. Germline CDR1 reads SGHDN; CDR2 reads FVKESK. The CDR3 contains 15 residues. The J segment lost 4 bases and the V segment lost 0 bases, leaving 4 bases of the junction unmatched. Only in-frame clones appear in the TCRdb table, and some are missing; sequencing was by immunoSEQ multiplex PCR. In the table there are 50,000 to 70,000 clones, 80% to 95% of which are singletons. The specimen was peripheral blood, collected in the second trimester of pregnancy. This sequence originates from a female donor with multiple sclerosis, enrolled in a pregnancy study. V is TRBV14 and J is TRBJ2-7, with 9 bases identical to TRBD2. The CDR3 nucleotides read TGTGCCAGCAGCCAAGAGCTAGCGGGAACGTACGAGCAGTACTTC. Its translation: CASSQELAGTYEQYF. The full variable domain, completed using reference TRBV14 and TRBJ2-7, is EAGVTQFPSHSVIEKGQTVTLRCDPISGHDNLYWYRRVMGKEIKFLLHFVKESKQDESGMPNNRFLAERTGGTYSTLKVQPAELEDSGVYFCASSQELAGTYEQYFGPGTRLTVT.